Listed below are T cell receptor beta chains from one sample, sequenced in a study of blood T cell repertoires in COVID-19. Sequencing used immunoSEQ multiplex PCR; TCRdb keeps in-frame clones, though not all of them. Of over 350,000 clones in the sample, roughly 88% were seen once. The source material was peripheral blood. The receptors stem from a woman in her twenties or thirties with active or convalescent COVID-19. Each CDR3 is given with its conserved first and last residue.

TRBJ1-2,TRBV3-1/TRBV3-2,CASSQDLGIDGYTF
TRBJ2-3,TRBV19,CASSIARTSGGTRSDTQYF
TRBJ2-1,TRBV4-1,CASSQPGTSGGTEQFF
TRBJ1-2,TRBV4-1,CASSQRTGDYGYTF
TRBJ2-1,TRBV29-1,CSISGNGYNEQFF
TRBJ1-2,TRBV27,CASGSGAFRRGYTF
TRBJ2-7,TRBV5-1,CASSLAKGQGRSEQYF
TRBJ2-2,TRBV5-6,CASSFSRDTGELFF
TRBJ1-5,TRBV10-2,CASRGQGDQPQHF
TRBJ1-6,TRBV4-1,CASSLDRDYNSPLHF
TRBJ1-1,TRBV7-2,CASSVNPGNTEAFF
TRBJ1-2,TRBV19,CASSYRQVPGGGYTF
TRBJ1-2,TRBV27,CASSPQPNYGYTF
TRBJ1-2,TRBV5-4,CASSLSGGGYGYTF
TRBJ1-1,TRBV29-1,CSVEEGQANTEAFF
TRBJ1-1,TRBV9,CASSASTGLNTEAFF
TRBJ2-2,TRBV4-2,CASSQVLAGTGELFF
TRBJ1-1,TRBV19,CASSTNRDAEAFF
TRBJ2-1,TRBV2,CATQTSLPYNEQFF
TRBJ1-1,TRBV7-8,CASRKPGQNTEAFF
TRBJ2-7,TRBV6-5,CASNAGTGSYEQYF
TRBJ1-3,TRBV6-5,CASKARGNSGNTIYF
TRBJ1-3,TRBV5-1,CASSLQGGGNTIYF
TRBJ1-4,TRBV18,CASSPQGNEKLFF
TRBJ2-7,TRBV24-1,CATSDNFGEQYF
TRBJ1-1,TRBV6-1,CASSEHRNTEAFF
TRBJ1-1,TRBV6-5,CASSQGSGTEAFF
TRBJ1-1,TRBV5-4,CASSLETGTSTEAFF